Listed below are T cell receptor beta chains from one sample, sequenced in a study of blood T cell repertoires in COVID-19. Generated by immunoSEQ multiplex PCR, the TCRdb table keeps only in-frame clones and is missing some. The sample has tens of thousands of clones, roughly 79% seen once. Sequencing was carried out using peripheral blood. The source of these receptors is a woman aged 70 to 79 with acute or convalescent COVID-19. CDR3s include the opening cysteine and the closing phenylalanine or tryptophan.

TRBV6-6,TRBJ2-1,CASSYSGSSYNEQFF
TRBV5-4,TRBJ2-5,CASSSPGLAGDAQETQYF
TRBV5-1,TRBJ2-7,CASSFSGSSKGYEQYF
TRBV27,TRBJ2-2,CASSSPSGSVYTGELFF
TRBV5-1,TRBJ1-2,CASSGGLGGYTF
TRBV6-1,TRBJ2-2,CASILARNTGELFF
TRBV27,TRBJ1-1,CASTGRLNTEAFF
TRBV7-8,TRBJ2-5,CASSLETGSGSIETQYF
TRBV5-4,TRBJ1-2,CASIPQTGGGYTF
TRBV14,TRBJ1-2,CASSQELGLNYGYTF
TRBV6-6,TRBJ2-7,CASSFLTSGSYEQYF
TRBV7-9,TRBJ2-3,CASSLFLAAGGTDTQYF
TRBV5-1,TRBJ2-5,CASSLEDSAAETQYF
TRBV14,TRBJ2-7,CASSQLAGVQYF
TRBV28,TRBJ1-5,CASTLRAGVFGNQPQHF
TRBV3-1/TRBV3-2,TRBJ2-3,CASSQDSERGTIGTDTQYF
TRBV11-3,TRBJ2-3,CASSLERVSTDTQYF